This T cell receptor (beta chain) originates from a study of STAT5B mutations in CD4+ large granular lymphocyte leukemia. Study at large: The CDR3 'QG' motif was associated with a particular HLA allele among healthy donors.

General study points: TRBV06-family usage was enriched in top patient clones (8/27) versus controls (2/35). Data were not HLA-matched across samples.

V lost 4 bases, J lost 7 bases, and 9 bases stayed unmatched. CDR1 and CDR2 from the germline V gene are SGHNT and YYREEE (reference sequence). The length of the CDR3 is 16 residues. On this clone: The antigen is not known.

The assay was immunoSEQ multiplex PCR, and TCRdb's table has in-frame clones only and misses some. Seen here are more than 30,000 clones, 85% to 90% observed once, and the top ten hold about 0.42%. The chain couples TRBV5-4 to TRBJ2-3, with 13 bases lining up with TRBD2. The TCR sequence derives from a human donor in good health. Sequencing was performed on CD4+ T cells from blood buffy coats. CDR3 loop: CASSDTSGRAVNTQYF. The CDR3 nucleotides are TGTGCCAGCAGCGACACTAGCGGGAGGGCCGTGAATACGCAGTATTTT. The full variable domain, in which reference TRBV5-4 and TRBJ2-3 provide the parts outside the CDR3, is ETGVTQSPTHLIKTRGQQVTLRCSSQSGHNTVSWYQQALGQGPQFIFQYYREEENGRGNFPPRFSGLQFPNYSSELNVNALELDDSALYLCASSDTSGRAVNTQYFGPGTRLTVL.